This T cell receptor (beta chain) is from a study of breast tumors, draining lymph nodes, adjacent tissues. Breast cancer patients provided tissue from their axillary draining lymph nodes. This clonotype was counted at least ten times. Its specificity is unknown. Regarding the study as a whole: Tumor TCR diversity was below lymph nodes but above nontumor tissue. Data fit most tumor T cells coming from lymph node, expanding in tumor.

Each CDR3 protein gets one entry after TCRdb re-called the multiplex PCR reads with MiXCR. The sample carries approximately 200,000 distinct CDR3 sequences, 31% recorded once. J lost 3 bases, V lost 5 bases, and 4 bases had no gene match. Looked up from germline, CDR1 is SNHLY and CDR2 is FYNNEI. There are 14 residues in the CDR3. The gene calls are TRBV2 and TRBJ2-3, with TRBD2 matching 8 bases. The sequence was collected from a female donor with breast cancer. Some clones in this sample may be carry-over from other donors' samples. The material sequenced was axillary lymph node tissue. The CDR3 DNA is TGTGCCAGCAGTACCAGCGGGAGTACAGATACGCAGTATTTT. As protein: CASSTSGSTDTQYF.